This TCR beta chain was recovered during a study of graft-versus-host responses after intestinal transplantation. Study overall: Uniformly, recipients were administered anti-thymocyte globulin induction with subsequent tacrolimus and steroids for around three years. Study-level results: Allografts of patients with graft-donor T cell macrochimerism showed high graft-versus-host to host-versus-graft clone ratios. GvH clones detected in recipient marrow included some appearing first in ileum or blood.

This clone was counted a single time. The antigen is undetermined. Per germline, CDR1 LGHNA and CDR2 YSLEER. With 0 bases removed from V and 6 bases from J, the gap between germline ends came to 13 bases. The CDR3 runs 15 residues. Some clones are missing from TCRdb's copy, which holds only in-frame ones; the method was immunoSEQ multiplex PCR. Of 70,000 to 95,000 clones listed, roughly 93% are singletons. The TCR comes from a human donor who was the organ donor for an intestinal transplant. The material sequenced was unstimulated CD8+ T cells sorted from spleen or lymph node cells, taken before transplant. The rearrangement joins TRBV4-3 to TRBJ2-3; D not resolved. For the CDR3, the DNA is TGCGCCAGCAGCCAAGACCGCGGTACTTTGGATACGCAGTATTTT. This translates into CASSQDRGTLDTQYF.